This T cell receptor beta chain was identified in a study of blood T cell repertoires in COVID-19. Study-level background: From T cells, B-cell-depleted T cells, or PBMCs came the material, which was cDNA or gDNA.

Produced via immunoSEQ multiplex PCR; TCRdb's table is partial and in-frame only. This table has around 100,000 clones, roughly 79% appearing once. Trimming removed 3 bases from V and 0 bases from J, with 9 bases in between. CDR3 size: 15 residues. Germline assignment: CDR1 MDHEN and CDR2 SYDVKM. The rearrangement links TRBV28 to TRBJ1-5, with a tentative D call TRBD1 (5 bases). The receptor was derived from a woman between 70 and 85 years old with acute or convalescent COVID-19. Sequenced sample: peripheral blood. The CDR3 sequence is CASSFQGGSNQPQHF. The CDR3 coding sequence is TGTGCCAGCAGTTTCCAGGGAGGTAGCAATCAGCCCCAGCATTTT.